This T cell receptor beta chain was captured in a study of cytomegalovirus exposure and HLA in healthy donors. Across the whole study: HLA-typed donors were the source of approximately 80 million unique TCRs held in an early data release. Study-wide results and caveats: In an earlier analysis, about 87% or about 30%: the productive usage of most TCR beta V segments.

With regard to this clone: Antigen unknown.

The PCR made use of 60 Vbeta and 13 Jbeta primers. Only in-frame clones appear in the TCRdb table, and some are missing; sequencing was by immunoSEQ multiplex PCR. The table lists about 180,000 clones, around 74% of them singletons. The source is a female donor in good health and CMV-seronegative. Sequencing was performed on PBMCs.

The CDR3 DNA reads as TGTGCCAGCAGTCCTAGCGGGGGCACAGATACGCAGTATTTT. This codes for CASSPSGGTDTQYF. V usage is TRBV27 and J usage is TRBJ2-3, with 9 bases that match TRBD2. The germline V gene encodes CDR1 MNHEY and CDR2 SMNVEV (reference sequence). The CDR3 is 14 amino acids. With V trimmed by 5 bases and J by 1 base, 1 base remained unmatched.